The sequence of this T cell receptor (beta chain) was determined in a study of T cells expressing NK-cell markers. About the study: Each TCR beta repertoire originated in sorted T cells that were CD3+CD56+NKG2C+, CD3+CD56+NKG2C- or CD3+CD56-NKG2C+.

Germline V gives CDR1 DFQATT, CDR2 SNEGSKA (reference sequence). The CDR3 contains 11 residues. It was by 5'RACE template switching with UMIs that TCR beta cDNA was made. TCRdb re-called the 5' RACE reads and catalogs CDR3 proteins one per entry, DNA excluded. Its listing shows roughly 420,000 distinct CDR3 sequences. The sequence was collected from a woman aged 18 to 69 in good health. This chain joins TRBV20-1 and TRBJ2-3; TCRdb selects TRBD1, and the lack of DNA leaves this call unchecked. The sample was blood T cells: a sorted CD56 or NKG2C T cell subset, CD4+ or CD8+ T cells, or bulk PBMC T cells (not recorded which). The CDR3 is CLSGGADTQYF.